One T cell receptor (beta chain) is described in this entry. The data were obtained in a study of blood T cell repertoires in COVID-19. Germline V gene lookup returns CDR1 MNHEY and CDR2 SVGAGI. This CDR3 has 16 amino acids. Trimming left V 0 bases short and J 0 bases short, with 9 bases between. Produced via immunoSEQ multiplex PCR; TCRdb's table is partial and in-frame only. Of approximately 500,000 clones listed, approximately 88% are singletons. The J gene is TRBJ1-3, the V gene TRBV6-5; no clear D gene. The material sequenced was peripheral blood. The sequence came from a woman aged 50 to 65 with COVID-19, enrolled during active disease. The CDR3 nucleotides read TGTGCCAGCAGTTACTCGATAGGAGTCTCTGGAAACACCATATATTTT. Translated, it gives CASSYSIGVSGNTIYF.